A single sample is the source of the 29 T cell receptor beta chains below, sequenced in a study of blood T cell repertoires in COVID-19. Clones were sequenced by immunoSEQ multiplex PCR, and TCRdb holds only the in-frame ones, with some missing. The sample records about 270,000 clones, 85% being singletons. The material sequenced was peripheral blood. These receptors were taken from a woman aged 45-65 years with active or convalescent COVID-19.

The rearrangement links TRBV5-1 to TRBJ2-3; 7 bases fit TRBD2. Germline values: CDR1 SGHRS, CDR2 YFSETQ. Trimming removed 0 bases from V and 4 bases from J; junction bases left unmatched: 5. This CDR3 is built from 15 residues. The CDR3 loop is CASSLASGRADTQYF. The CDR3 nucleotides read TGCGCCAGCAGCTTGGCCTCAGGGAGGGCAGATACGCAGTATTTT. Combining the CDR3 with reference TRBV5-1 and TRBJ2-3 gives the whole variable domain KAGVTQTPRYLIKTRGQQVTLSCSPISGHRSVSWYQQTPGQGLQFLFEYFSETQRNKGNFPGRFSGRQFSNSRSEMNVSTLELGDSALYLCASSLASGRADTQYFGPGTRLTVL.

The CDR3 reads CASSLNGGGNSPLHF. The CDR3 region has the DNA TGTGCCAGCAGCTTAAACGGGGGAGGTAATTCACCCCTCCACTTT. This chain joins TRBV7-8 and TRBJ1-6; tentatively, D is TRBD1 (5 bases). The length of the CDR3 is 15 residues. The V end was cut by 2 bases, the J end by 6 bases, with 11 bases between. From germline, CDR1 is SGHVS and CDR2 FQNEAQ.

The chain employs TRBV11-2 and TRBJ1-6; no definite D call. CDR3 size: 15 residues. V shed 0 bases and J shed 0 bases, with 3 bases lying between them. The germline V gene encodes CDR1 SGHAT and CDR2 FQNNGV. DNA for the CDR3: TGTGCCAGCAGCTTAGAGGCCTCCTATAATTCACCCCTCCACTTT. This codes for CASSLEASYNSPLHF.

This clone has at least ten counts. The chain joins TRBV7-2 to TRBJ2-6; the match to TRBD2 covers 13 bases. This CDR3 contains 18 residues. Trimming cost V 5 bases and J 3 bases; bases outside gene matches: 7. Germline loops: CDR1 SGHTA, CDR2 FQGNSA. CDR3 nucleotide sequence: TGTGCCAGCAGCAAACGACTAGCGGGAGGTGGTGGGGCCAACGTCCTGACTTTC. Translating gives CASSKRLAGGGGANVLTF. Combining the CDR3 with reference TRBV7-2 and TRBJ2-6 gives the whole variable domain GAGVSQSPSNKVTEKGKDVELRCDPISGHTALYWYRQSLGQGLEFLIYFQGNSAPDKSGLPSDRFSAERTGGSVSTLTIQRTQQEDSAVYLCASSKRLAGGGGANVLTFGAGSRLTVL.

The sample holds a few counts of this clone. The chain employs TRBV20-1 and TRBJ1-2; D possibly corresponds to TRBD1 (5 bases). Germline-derived CDR1 and CDR2 are DFQATT and SNEGSKA (reference sequence). This CDR3 has 11 amino acids. Trimming stripped 6 bases from V and 3 bases from J, with 8 bases between. In DNA, the CDR3 is TGCAGTGCACTACAGGACTATGGCTACACCTTC. Amino acids: CSALQDYGYTF.

CDR3 nucleotides: TGTGCCAGCAGCCAGTTGAATGAAAAACTGTTTTTT. Translating it yields CASSQLNEKLFF. This chain uses TRBV5-6 with TRBJ1-4; D not resolved. This CDR3 is built from 12 residues. The V and J ends lost 4 bases and 5 bases respectively, with 6 bases between them. Germline values: CDR1 SGHDT, CDR2 YYEEEE.

The sample holds a few counts of this clone. The same CDR3 is also encoded by other DNA sequences in this sample. The V gene is TRBV12-3 or TRBV12-4, the J gene TRBJ1-1, with D possibly being TRBD1 (5 bases). This CDR3 region has 12 residues. Deletions cut 2 bases from V and 8 bases from J, with 9 bases between. Here the CDR3 reads CASSLRGTEAFF. The CDR3 region has the DNA TGTGCCAGCAGTTTAAGGGGAACCGAAGCTTTCTTT.

The V gene is TRBV19, the J gene TRBJ2-1, with 14 positions matching TRBD2. With V trimmed by 5 bases and J by 1 base, 10 bases remained unmatched. This CDR3 spans 19 amino acids. The germline gives CDR1 LNHDA, CDR2 SQIVND (reference sequence). CDR3: CASSGPRTSGRHSYNEQFF. The CDR3 bases are TGTGCCAGTAGTGGTCCTCGGACTAGCGGGAGGCATTCCTACAATGAGCAGTTCTTC.

The chain employs TRBV7-3 and TRBJ2-1; 7 bases line up with TRBD1. Germline CDR1 SGHTA, CDR2 FQGTGA. The CDR3 contains 15 residues. The trim removed 1 base at V and 2 bases at J, leaving 2 bases unmatched. This CDR3 is CASSLIGTAYNEQFF. DNA of the CDR3: TGTGCCAGCAGCTTAATCGGGACAGCCTACAATGAGCAGTTCTTC.

This clone was detected only a few times. This chain joins TRBV7-9 and TRBJ2-1, with 9 positions matching TRBD2. The CDR3 runs to 15 residues. Germline values: CDR1 SEHNR, CDR2 FQNEAQ (reference sequence). The V and J ends lost 5 bases and 4 bases, in that order; junction bases with no gene match: 6. The CDR3 reads CASSLGTSPYNEQFF. DNA of the CDR3: TGTGCCAGCAGCCTCGGGACTAGCCCATACAATGAGCAGTTCTTC.

The V call is TRBV10-3, the J call TRBJ1-3; the match to TRBD1 covers 9 bases. CDR1 and CDR2 (germline): ENHRY, SYGVKD. The trim removed 6 bases at V and 3 bases at J, leaving 3 bases unmatched. CDR3 length: 14 amino acids. This chain's CDR3 is CAISRTGDGNTIYF. DNA for the CDR3: TGTGCCATCAGCAGGACAGGGGATGGAAACACCATATATTTT.

The J gene is TRBJ1-1, the V gene TRBV12-3 or TRBV12-4; TRBD1 is a possible D gene (6 bases). The germline V and J ends were trimmed by 6 bases and 9 bases, with 17 bases remaining between them. CDR3 length: 13 residues. The CDR3 nucleotides read TGTGCCAGCAGCTCTGACAGGACAATCCAAGCTTTCTTT. This encodes CASSSDRTIQAFF.

The chain couples TRBV19 to TRBJ2-7; TRBD2 agrees at 11 bases. The junction had 4 bases not matched to a gene; V was cut back by 5 bases and J by 4 bases. This CDR3 contains 14 residues. Germline V CDR1 and CDR2: LNHDA, SQIVND (reference sequence). The CDR3 nucleotides are TGTGCCAGTAGTGCCCGACTAGCGGGGTACGAGCAGTACTTC. Amino acids: CASSARLAGYEQYF.

The V gene is TRBV5-1, the J gene TRBJ1-4, with 7 positions matching TRBD1. The CDR3 has 16 amino acids. Unmatched junction bases numbered 10, after V lost 5 bases and J lost 3 bases. The germline V gene has CDR1 SGHRS and CDR2 YFSETQ. CDR3 in amino acids: CASSSGSGQANEKLFF. Here the CDR3 DNA reads TGCGCCAGCAGTTCCGGTTCAGGACAGGCTAATGAAAAACTGTTTTTT. Supplemented by reference TRBV5-1 and TRBJ1-4, the full variable domain reads KAGVTQTPRYLIKTRGQQVTLSCSPISGHRSVSWYQQTPGQGLQFLFEYFSETQRNKGNFPGRFSGRQFSNSRSEMNVSTLELGDSALYLCASSSGSGQANEKLFFGSGTQLSVL.

This clone was seen a few times. The CDR3: CASSPMKHRSSGNTIYF. As DNA, the CDR3 is TGTGCCAGCAGCCCCATGAAGCACAGATCTTCGGGAAACACCATATATTTT. The chain carries TRBV7-2 and TRBJ1-3; D not certain. The ends were cut back, 5 bases at V and 4 bases at J, with 21 bases in the middle. CDR3 length equals 17 residues. CDR1 SGHTA and CDR2 FQGNSA come from the germline V gene.

This clone was detected only a few times. This chain uses TRBV2 with TRBJ1-1, with D unresolved. The CDR3 totals 13 residues. CDR1 is SNHLY and CDR2 is FYNNEI in the germline V gene. The V end lost 6 bases, the J end lost 1 base, and 9 bases lay between the germline ends. The chain's CDR3 is CASREIRNTEAFF. The CDR3 DNA reads TGTGCCAGCAGGGAAATCAGGAACACTGAAGCTTTCTTT.

The CDR3 protein is CSALGNEQFF. CDR3 DNA sequence: TGCAGTGCTCTAGGCAATGAGCAGTTCTTC. The chain recombines TRBV20-1 with TRBJ2-1; D uncertain. Germline CDR1 is DFQATT and CDR2 is SNEGSKA (reference sequence). CDR3 length equals 10 residues. Trimming took off 5 bases at V and 6 bases at J, with 5 bases between the two ends.

This chain joins TRBV19 and TRBJ1-5; 9 bases are a match to TRBD1. The CDR3 spans 15 residues. Trimming took 7 bases from V and 6 from J; bases not matched to a gene: 10. Per germline, CDR1 LNHDA and CDR2 SQIVND (reference sequence). The CDR3 DNA follows: TGTGCCAGTACTCCGGGACAGGGTGGTGGTCAGCCCCAGCATTTT. Protein: CASTPGQGGGQPQHF.

In its sample, this clone was seen once. The chain recombines TRBV4-2 with TRBJ2-6; 12 nucleotides line up with TRBD2. CDR3 size: 19 residues. Germline assignment: CDR1 LGHNA and CDR2 YNFKEQ. Trimming at V came to 0 bases and at J to 2 bases, leaving 5 bases not matched to a gene. The CDR3 is CASSQDPRTSGTGANVLTF. DNA for the CDR3: TGTGCCAGCAGCCAAGATCCCCGGACTAGCGGGACTGGGGCCAACGTCCTGACTTTC.

The genes are TRBV12-5 and TRBJ1-6; 9 bases match TRBD1. The V segment lost 6 bases and the J segment 9 bases; nucleotides outside the gene matches: 6. CDR3 length: 14 amino acids. Germline-derived CDR1 and CDR2 are LGHNT and FRNRAP. CDR3 DNA sequence: TGTGCTAGTGGACTTGGGACAGGGTCTTCACCCCTCCACTTT. Amino acids: CASGLGTGSSPLHF.

The V call is TRBV29-1, the J call TRBJ1-4; 8 positions match TRBD1. Per the germline V gene, CDR1 is SQVTM and CDR2 is ANQGSEA. Losses at the gene ends were 4 bases for V and 7 bases for J; bases not matched to a gene: 8. The CDR3 consists of 14 residues. The DNA of the CDR3 is TGCAGCGTTGGGCAGGGGGCGTTAGGTGAAAAACTGTTTTTT. Protein sequence: CSVGQGALGEKLFF.

V usage is TRBV30 and J usage is TRBJ1-2; D gene unclear. This CDR3 is built from 13 residues. The germline V gene has CDR1 GTSNPN and CDR2 SVGIG (reference sequence). The germline V and J ends were trimmed by 2 bases and 0 bases, with 7 bases remaining between them. The CDR3, as DNA: TGTGCCTGGAGTCAGGCGACTAACTATGGCTACACCTTC. It specifies CAWSQATNYGYTF.

This clone was recorded only once. The chain recombines TRBV18 with TRBJ1-2; D uncertain. CDR3 size: 15 residues. Germline V CDR1 and CDR2: KGHSH, LQKENI. Trimming shortened V by 4 bases and J by 6 bases, and 18 bases separated the two germline ends. CDR3 DNA: TGTGCCAGCTCACTTGAGGATATTCAGCGGAATGGCTACACCTTC. Translation gives CASSLEDIQRNGYTF.

The V call is TRBV28, the J call TRBJ2-5; no clear D gene. Germline V CDR1 and CDR2: MDHEN, SYDVKM. This CDR3 has 13 residues. The V and J ends lost 2 bases and 3 bases respectively, with 7 bases between them. CDR3 sequence: CASSLNREETQYF. In nucleotides, the CDR3 is TGTGCCAGCAGTTTAAACAGAGAAGAGACCCAGTACTTC.

The chain joins TRBV6-5 to TRBJ2-1, with D perhaps TRBD2 (6 bases). Per germline, CDR1 MNHEY and CDR2 SVGAGI. The V and J ends lost 6 bases and 10 bases respectively, with 13 bases between them. This CDR3 is built from 12 residues. The chain's CDR3 is CASRKTRPEQFF. For the CDR3, the DNA is TGTGCCAGCAGGAAGACTAGGCCCGAGCAGTTCTTC.

This chain joins TRBV28 and TRBJ1-6; 9 nucleotides match TRBD1. With V trimmed by 9 bases and J by 6 bases, 6 bases remained unmatched. This CDR3 is 14 amino acids long. Germline V gene sequence: CDR1 MDHEN, CDR2 SYDVKM. CDR3 nucleotide sequence: TGTGCCAGTAACAGGGGGCTGCCTAATTCACCCCTCCACTTT. Protein sequence: CASNRGLPNSPLHF.

This chain connects TRBV30 to TRBJ1-2; possible D gene TRBD1, 5 bases. Trimming stripped 2 bases from V and 8 bases from J, with 18 bases between. Germline V CDR1 and CDR2: GTSNPN, SVGIG (reference sequence). The CDR3 contains 14 residues. The CDR3 DNA reads TGTGCCTGGAGTACTCATTGGGGCGGCCACGGCTACACCTTC. Protein product: CAWSTHWGGHGYTF. Based on the CDR3 plus reference TRBV30 and TRBJ1-2, the full variable domain is SQTIHQWPATLVQPVGSPLSLECTVEGTSNPNLYWYRQAAGRGLQLLFYSVGIGQISSEVPQNLSASRPQDRQFILSSKKLLLSDSGFYLCAWSTHWGGHGYTFGSGTRLTVV.

This chain connects TRBV18 to TRBJ1-5; the match to TRBD1 covers 11 bases. Germline loops: CDR1 KGHSH, CDR2 LQKENI. V dropped 4 bases and J dropped 4; count of bases not matched to a gene: 3. The length of the CDR3 is 15 residues. The CDR3 region has the DNA TGTGCCAGCTCACAAGGGACAGGGGGTAATCAGCCCCAGCATTTT. Its translation: CASSQGTGGNQPQHF.

This rearrangement joins TRBV7-8 to TRBJ2-1; maybe TRBD2 (5 bases). Germline V gene lookup returns CDR1 SGHVS and CDR2 FQNEAQ. The V end was cut by 1 base, the J end by 9 bases, with 7 bases between. There are 12 residues in the CDR3. CDR3 sequence (DNA): TGTGCCAGCAGCTTAGGGGAGTCTGAGCAGTTCTTC. It encodes CASSLGESEQFF.